The sample holds a few counts of the clone carrying this T cell receptor (beta chain). Genomic DNA was employed as the template in profiling TCR beta VDJ and CDR3. TCRdb fed the reads into MiXCR, producing one record per CDR3 protein. Of about 170,000 distinct CDR3 sequences in the sample, approximately 44% were seen once. This sample was taken from a study of CD8+CD57+ T cells in acquired aplastic anemia. CDR1 and CDR2 from the germline V gene are GTSNPN and SVGIG (reference sequence). V lost 0 bases and J lost 6, with 9 bases in between. CDR3 length equals 14 residues. The rearrangement joins TRBV30 to TRBJ1-6; D not resolved. What was sequenced was sorted CD4+, CD8+, or CD8+CD57+ T cells (not recorded which) from PBMCs. This receptor was taken from a human donor in good health. The CDR3 loop reads CAWSVQPGNSPLHF. Here the CDR3 DNA reads TGTGCCTGGAGTGTACAGCCGGGTAATTCACCCCTCCACTTT.